This T cell receptor beta chain was recorded in a study of control samples from healthy donors and cancer patients (dated by TCRdb to the early 2020s). Turning to this clone: Its cognate antigen has yet to be identified. The sample holds no much larger clone one base away, and base qualities are not on file.

The method behind the library was the immunoSEQ multiplex PCR assay. Entries here come from immuneACCESS through TCRdb and include only in-frame sequences with V and J called. Some clones fail to appear in such tables; in the studies checked, an unresolved V gene covers under half of the shortfall, and the cause of the remainder is unknown. The sample table contains more than 85,000 clones; only one count was recorded for 90% of them. The top ten hold about 4.7% of the sample. Sequences MNHEY (CDR1) and SVGAGI (CDR2) are obtained from the germline V gene. V sheds 0 bases and J sheds 7 bases, leaving 7 bases between their ends. Measured from the cysteine to the phenylalanine, the CDR3 is 13 residues long. The entry retains the CDR3 DNA only, 39 bases that are in frame from base 1.

This TCR was sampled from a human donor in good health. The donor label of this sample is uncertain. The V and J genes are TRBV6-5 and TRBJ2-1; possibly the D gene is TRBD2, per 5 matching bases. The sequenced sample consisted of blood. The CDR3 reads as follows: CASSYSRGNEQFF. The base sequence is TGTGCCAGCAGTTACTCCCGAGGGAATGAGCAGTTCTTC.